This record looks at one T cell receptor beta chain sequence and its context. Its ends do not fully match the called genes, so a read error is possible. The data belong to a study of shared clonotypes between healthy human individuals. Sequenced by immunoSEQ multiplex PCR; TCRdb stores in-frame clones only, minus some. The sample holds some 500,000 clones, over 60% seen once. The CDR3 extends over 17 amino acids. CDR1 SGHRS and CDR2 YFSETQ come from the germline V gene. The receptor comes from a woman aged 40 to 50 in good health. Some clones in this sample may be carry-over from other donors' samples. This chain uses TRBV5-1 with TRBJ2-1; a possible D gene is TRBD1 (5 bases). Specimen: PBMCs. CDR3 residues: CASSLGGQRVGHKEQFF. CDR3 DNA: TGCGCCAGCAGCTTGGGGGGCCAGCGAGTGGGCCACAAAGAGCAGTTCTTC.